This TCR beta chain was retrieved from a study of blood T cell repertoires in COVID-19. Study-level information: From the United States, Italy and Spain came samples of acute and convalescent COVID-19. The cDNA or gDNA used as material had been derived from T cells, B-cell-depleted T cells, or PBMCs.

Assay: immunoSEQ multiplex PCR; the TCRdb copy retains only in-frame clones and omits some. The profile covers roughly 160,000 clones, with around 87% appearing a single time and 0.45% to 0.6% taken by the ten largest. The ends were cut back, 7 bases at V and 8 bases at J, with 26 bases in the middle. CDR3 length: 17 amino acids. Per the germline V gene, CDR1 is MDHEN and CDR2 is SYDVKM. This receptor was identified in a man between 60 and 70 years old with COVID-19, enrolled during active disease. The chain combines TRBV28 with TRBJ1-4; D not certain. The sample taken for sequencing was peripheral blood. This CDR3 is CASTPDLGGEGYEKLFF. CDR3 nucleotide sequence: TGTGCCAGCACCCCCGATCTGGGCGGGGAGGGTTACGAAAAACTGTTTTTT.